This T cell receptor beta chain was identified in a study of blood T cell repertoires in COVID-19. Study at large: The origin of the acute and convalescent COVID-19 samples was the United States, Italy and Spain. PBMCs, B-cell-depleted T cells, or T cells provided the cDNA or gDNA that made up the material.

Source study methods: Counts of nucleated cells, estimated from reference gene primer amplification, were obtained. The assay was immunoSEQ multiplex PCR, and TCRdb's table has in-frame clones only and misses some. V and J calls and clone size are given by that table; D and trimming were obtained from the DNA. The sample consists of 200,000 to 250,000 clones, roughly 86% of them appearing once. Trimming cost V 0 bases and J 4 bases, with 18 bases left between them. This CDR3 comprises 17 residues. From germline, CDR1 is MGHDK and CDR2 SYGVNS. This receptor was obtained from a woman aged 55-75 years who had recovered from COVID-19. The chain couples TRBV25-1 to TRBJ1-2, with TRBD1 as a possible D gene (5 bases). Sequencing was done on a sample of peripheral blood. The CDR3 sequence: CASSEYSYPMGLYGYTF. The CDR3 nucleotides are TGTGCCAGCAGTGAATATAGTTACCCCATGGGACTCTATGGCTACACCTTC.